These T cell receptor beta chains were read from a single sample in a study of cytomegalovirus exposure and HLA in healthy donors. The table came from immunoSEQ multiplex PCR; TCRdb's copy has only in-frame clones and leaves some out. The table has approximately 170,000 clones, about four fifths seen once. The source material was PBMCs. These receptors were obtained from a woman aged 50 to 65 in good health and CMV-seronegative. Both conserved end residues are part of each CDR3. Each record gives: V gene, J gene, D gene, clone size, CDR3 DNA, CDR3 protein. D genes are given only for firm matches. For some rows the clone size is stated as once, few or many, or as a class when expanded; others skip it.

V gene: TRBV28
J gene: TRBJ2-5
D gene: .
clone size: .
CDR3 DNA: TGTGCCAGCAGAGCGAGCGGGCAAGAGACCCAGTACTTC
CDR3 protein: CASRASGQETQYF

V gene: TRBV5-1
J gene: TRBJ1-1
D gene: .
clone size: .
CDR3 DNA: TGCGCCAGCTCTATCCGGAACACTGAAGCTTTCTTT
CDR3 protein: CASSIRNTEAFF

V gene: TRBV6-5
J gene: TRBJ2-3
D gene: .
clone size: .
CDR3 DNA: TGTGCCAGCAGTTACTTGATGTGGGCTCGCGGGGATTTT
CDR3 protein: CASSYLMWARGDF

V gene: TRBV2
J gene: TRBJ1-1
D gene: TRBD1
clone size: .
CDR3 DNA: TGTGCCAGCAGCGGACAGGGGACCACTGAAGCTTTCTTT
CDR3 protein: CASSGQGTTEAFF

V gene: TRBV2
J gene: TRBJ2-2
D gene: TRBD1
clone size: few
CDR3 DNA: TGTGCCAGCAGAGTACAGGGGTCGAACACCGGGGAGCTGTTTTTT
CDR3 protein: CASRVQGSNTGELFF

V gene: TRBV6-5
J gene: TRBJ1-6
D gene: TRBD1
clone size: .
CDR3 DNA: TGTGCCAGCAGGACAGGGTTCGGTTCACCCCTCCACTTT
CDR3 protein: CASRTGFGSPLHF

V gene: TRBV4-3
J gene: TRBJ2-1
D gene: TRBD2
clone size: .
CDR3 DNA: TGCGCCAGCAGCCCCGCTAGCGGGAGTTGGGACAATGAGCAGTTCTTC
CDR3 protein: CASSPASGSWDNEQFF

V gene: TRBV11-3
J gene: TRBJ2-7
D gene: TRBD1
clone size: .
CDR3 DNA: TGTGCCAGCAGCTTAGAAGAGGGGGCCCACGAGCAGTACTTC
CDR3 protein: CASSLEEGAHEQYF

V gene: TRBV6-5
J gene: TRBJ2-1
D gene: .
clone size: once
CDR3 DNA: TGTGCCAGCAGTTACCAGGGAAATGAGCAGTTCTTC
CDR3 protein: CASSYQGNEQFF

V gene: TRBV7-3
J gene: TRBJ2-3
D gene: .
clone size: .
CDR3 DNA: TGTGCCAGCAGCCTGACGAGGGCCCGCACAGATACGCAGTATTTT
CDR3 protein: CASSLTRARTDTQYF

V gene: TRBV28
J gene: TRBJ1-1
D gene: .
clone size: .
CDR3 DNA: TGTGCCAGCAGTTTATTGGGGGGCACTGAAGCTTTCTTT
CDR3 protein: CASSLLGGTEAFF

V gene: TRBV4-1
J gene: TRBJ2-4
D gene: .
clone size: .
CDR3 DNA: TGCGCCAGCAGCCATGGGGCCCACAAAAACATTCAGTACTTC
CDR3 protein: CASSHGAHKNIQYF

V gene: TRBV13
J gene: TRBJ2-3
D gene: TRBD1
clone size: .
CDR3 DNA: TGTGCCAGCAGCTACCGACAGGGGATGAGCACAGATACGCAGTATTTT
CDR3 protein: CASSYRQGMSTDTQYF

V gene: TRBV28
J gene: TRBJ2-5
D gene: TRBD1
clone size: once
CDR3 DNA: TGTGCCAGCAGTTTTCAGCAGGGGGTTCAGGAGACCCAGTACTTC
CDR3 protein: CASSFQQGVQETQYF

V gene: TRBV5-1
J gene: TRBJ2-3
D gene: .
clone size: once
CDR3 DNA: TGCGCCAGCAGTATAGGGGCGACAGATACGCAGTATTTT
CDR3 protein: CASSIGATDTQYF

V gene: TRBV28
J gene: TRBJ1-2
D gene: TRBD1
clone size: .
CDR3 DNA: TGTGCCAGCAGTTCCGCGGACAGGGACTATGGCTACACCTTC
CDR3 protein: CASSSADRDYGYTF

V gene: TRBV5-1
J gene: TRBJ2-3
D gene: TRBD1
clone size: .
CDR3 DNA: TGCGCCAGCAGCTTGGAGGGACAGGCGCGACTCACAGATACGCAGTATTTT
CDR3 protein: CASSLEGQARLTDTQYF

V gene: TRBV15
J gene: TRBJ2-7
D gene: .
clone size: .
CDR3 DNA: TGTGCCACCAGCAGAGGGCATCCCTACGAGCAGTACTTC
CDR3 protein: CATSRGHPYEQYF

V gene: TRBV4-3
J gene: TRBJ2-1
D gene: TRBD2
clone size: once
CDR3 DNA: TGCGCCAGCAGCCAAGACGGACTAGCGGGAATCTACAATGAGCAGTTCTTC
CDR3 protein: CASSQDGLAGIYNEQFF

V gene: TRBV5-1
J gene: TRBJ1-1
D gene: TRBD1
clone size: .
CDR3 DNA: TGCGCCAGCAGCCTAACCGGGACAGGGGACACTGAAGCTTTCTTT
CDR3 protein: CASSLTGTGDTEAFF

V gene: TRBV7-6
J gene: TRBJ2-3
D gene: .
clone size: .
CDR3 DNA: TGTGCCAGCAGCCCCCGGACAGGCACAGATACGCAGTATTTT
CDR3 protein: CASSPRTGTDTQYF

V gene: TRBV10-2
J gene: TRBJ2-7
D gene: .
clone size: .
CDR3 DNA: TGCGCCAGCAGTGAGAGGAGCCTCGCCTACGAGCAGTACTTC
CDR3 protein: CASSERSLAYEQYF

V gene: TRBV6-5
J gene: TRBJ1-6
D gene: TRBD1
clone size: few
CDR3 DNA: TGTGCCAGCAGTTACGTAGACAGGGGTCGGAATTCACCCCTCCACTTT
CDR3 protein: CASSYVDRGRNSPLHF

V gene: TRBV6-5
J gene: TRBJ1-5
D gene: .
clone size: .
CDR3 DNA: TGTGCCAGCAGACAGGGAACAGCTCAGCCCCAGCATTTT
CDR3 protein: CASRQGTAQPQHF

V gene: TRBV28
J gene: TRBJ1-1
D gene: TRBD1
clone size: .
CDR3 DNA: TGTGCCAGCAGTCTCCGGACAGGGGCTTTCTTT
CDR3 protein: CASSLRTGAFF

V gene: TRBV6-5
J gene: TRBJ2-1
D gene: .
clone size: .
CDR3 DNA: TGTGCCAGCAGCCGCAGGGTCGGTCAATACAATGAGCAGTTCTTC
CDR3 protein: CASSRRVGQYNEQFF

V gene: TRBV28
J gene: TRBJ1-4
D gene: TRBD1
clone size: .
CDR3 DNA: TGTGCCAGCAGCCAACGACAGGGCTGGGATGAAAAACTGTTTTTT
CDR3 protein: CASSQRQGWDEKLFF

V gene: TRBV19
J gene: TRBJ1-5
D gene: TRBD1
clone size: .
CDR3 DNA: TGTGCCAGTACCCCCCGGACAGGGGCCGACAATCAGCCCCAGCATTTT
CDR3 protein: CASTPRTGADNQPQHF

V gene: TRBV28
J gene: TRBJ2-7
D gene: .
clone size: .
CDR3 DNA: TGTGCCAGCAGCCCCGCCGGGTCCCCTGCCTACGAGCAGTACTTC
CDR3 protein: CASSPAGSPAYEQYF

V gene: TRBV18
J gene: TRBJ2-3
D gene: .
clone size: .
CDR3 DNA: TGTGCCAGCTCACCCCAGCTAGATATGAGGGATACGCAGTATTTT
CDR3 protein: CASSPQLDMRDTQYF

V gene: TRBV19
J gene: TRBJ1-2
D gene: .
clone size: .
CDR3 DNA: TGTGCCAGTAGTATAGGTGGGGCTCACTATGGCTACACCTTC
CDR3 protein: CASSIGGAHYGYTF

V gene: TRBV7-2
J gene: TRBJ2-7
D gene: TRBD2
clone size: .
CDR3 DNA: TGTGCCAGCAGCTCACCCACTAGCGGGAGATCGGGTGAGCAGTACTTC
CDR3 protein: CASSSPTSGRSGEQYF

V gene: TRBV9
J gene: TRBJ2-2
D gene: .
clone size: .
CDR3 DNA: TGTGCCAGCAGCGTAGTGGCCATCACCGGGGAGCTGTTTTTT
CDR3 protein: CASSVVAITGELFF

V gene: TRBV6-4
J gene: TRBJ2-7
D gene: .
clone size: .
CDR3 DNA: TGTGCCAGCAGTTACTCTCCAGGGCCTAGCTCCTACGAGCAGTACTTC
CDR3 protein: CASSYSPGPSSYEQYF

V gene: TRBV7-2
J gene: TRBJ2-7
D gene: TRBD2
clone size: .
CDR3 DNA: TGTGCCAGCAGCCGCCCGGCGGGGGGTTCCTACGAGCAGTACTTC
CDR3 protein: CASSRPAGGSYEQYF

V gene: TRBV7-2
J gene: TRBJ2-7
D gene: TRBD1
clone size: few
CDR3 DNA: TGTGCCAGTTCGGTTACAGGGGGCCTCTACGAGCAGTACTTC
CDR3 protein: CASSVTGGLYEQYF

V gene: TRBV4-3
J gene: TRBJ2-2
D gene: .
clone size: once
CDR3 DNA: TGCGCCAGCAGCTCGGGACAAGACACCGGGGAGCTGTTTTTT
CDR3 protein: CASSSGQDTGELFF

V gene: TRBV5-1
J gene: TRBJ2-1
D gene: .
clone size: .
CDR3 DNA: TGCGCCAGCAGCTTGTTGGGTCCCCCCGGGTATGAGCAGTTCTTC
CDR3 protein: CASSLLGPPGYEQFF

V gene: TRBV7-8
J gene: TRBJ1-3
D gene: .
clone size: .
CDR3 DNA: TGTGCCAGCAGCCGGTGGGAAAGGGGGAAAGGAAACACCATATATTTT
CDR3 protein: CASSRWERGKGNTIYF

V gene: TRBV28
J gene: TRBJ1-4
D gene: TRBD1
clone size: .
CDR3 DNA: TGTGCCAGCAGTTGGACGGCTATCAGGGGGCGTGAAAAACTGTTTTTT
CDR3 protein: CASSWTAIRGREKLFF

V gene: TRBV6-5
J gene: TRBJ2-7
D gene: TRBD2
clone size: .
CDR3 DNA: TGTGCCAGCAGAAGGGGTGGACTAGCGGACGAGCAGTACTTC
CDR3 protein: CASRRGGLADEQYF

V gene: TRBV4-3
J gene: TRBJ1-5
D gene: .
clone size: .
CDR3 DNA: TGCGCCAGCAGCCAGGCGGGCAGCAGCAATCAGCCCCAGCATTTT
CDR3 protein: CASSQAGSSNQPQHF

V gene: TRBV27
J gene: TRBJ2-1
D gene: TRBD1
clone size: .
CDR3 DNA: TGTGCCAGCAGTCGGGACAGGGGGGCCTACAATGAGCAGTTCTTC
CDR3 protein: CASSRDRGAYNEQFF

V gene: TRBV7-6
J gene: TRBJ2-7
D gene: .
clone size: .
CDR3 DNA: TGTGCCAGCAGCTTAGGACAAGACTACGAGCAGTACTTC
CDR3 protein: CASSLGQDYEQYF

V gene: TRBV6-5
J gene: TRBJ1-1
D gene: .
clone size: once
CDR3 DNA: TGTGCCAGCATACGGGGACAAAAAGCTTTCTTT
CDR3 protein: CASIRGQKAFF

V gene: TRBV7-9
J gene: TRBJ2-1
D gene: TRBD2
clone size: .
CDR3 DNA: TGTGCCAGCAGCGACGGGGGGAGTCAGCAGTTCTTC
CDR3 protein: CASSDGGSQQFF

V gene: TRBV11-2
J gene: TRBJ1-2
D gene: TRBD1
clone size: .
CDR3 DNA: TGTGCCAGCAGCCCCGACAGGGGATTCGATGGCTACACCTTC
CDR3 protein: CASSPDRGFDGYTF

V gene: TRBV28
J gene: TRBJ1-1
D gene: .
clone size: .
CDR3 DNA: TGTGCCAGCAGTAGTAGGGGGAAGAGGACTGAAGCTTTCTTT
CDR3 protein: CASSSRGKRTEAFF

V gene: TRBV25-1
J gene: TRBJ2-3
D gene: .
clone size: .
CDR3 DNA: TGTGCCAGCAGTGTATCGGCAGGGACAGATACGCAGTATTTT
CDR3 protein: CASSVSAGTDTQYF